This T cell receptor beta chain came from a study of T-cell memory formation after mild COVID-19. For this clonotype: A single base separates this from a much larger clone, so it may be a read error.

The CDR3 totals 14 residues. J gave up 7 bases and V 0 bases, and 5 bases lay outside the gene matches. MiXCR, run by TCRdb on the 5' RACE reads, gives a single entry per CDR3 protein. The sample has over 120,000 distinct CDR3 sequences, approximately 21% seen once. The source is an adult woman who had mild COVID-19 (a few samples of this study predate the infection). Cell type and time point are not known. This sequence joins TRBV12-3 or TRBV12-4 and TRBJ2-5, with 7 nucleotides matching TRBD2. Input material: PBMCs or a T cell subset sorted from them (not recorded which). The CDR3 spells CASSLAGGPGTQYF. In nucleotides, the CDR3 is TGTGCCAGCAGTTTAGCGGGAGGGCCGGGGACCCAGTACTTC.